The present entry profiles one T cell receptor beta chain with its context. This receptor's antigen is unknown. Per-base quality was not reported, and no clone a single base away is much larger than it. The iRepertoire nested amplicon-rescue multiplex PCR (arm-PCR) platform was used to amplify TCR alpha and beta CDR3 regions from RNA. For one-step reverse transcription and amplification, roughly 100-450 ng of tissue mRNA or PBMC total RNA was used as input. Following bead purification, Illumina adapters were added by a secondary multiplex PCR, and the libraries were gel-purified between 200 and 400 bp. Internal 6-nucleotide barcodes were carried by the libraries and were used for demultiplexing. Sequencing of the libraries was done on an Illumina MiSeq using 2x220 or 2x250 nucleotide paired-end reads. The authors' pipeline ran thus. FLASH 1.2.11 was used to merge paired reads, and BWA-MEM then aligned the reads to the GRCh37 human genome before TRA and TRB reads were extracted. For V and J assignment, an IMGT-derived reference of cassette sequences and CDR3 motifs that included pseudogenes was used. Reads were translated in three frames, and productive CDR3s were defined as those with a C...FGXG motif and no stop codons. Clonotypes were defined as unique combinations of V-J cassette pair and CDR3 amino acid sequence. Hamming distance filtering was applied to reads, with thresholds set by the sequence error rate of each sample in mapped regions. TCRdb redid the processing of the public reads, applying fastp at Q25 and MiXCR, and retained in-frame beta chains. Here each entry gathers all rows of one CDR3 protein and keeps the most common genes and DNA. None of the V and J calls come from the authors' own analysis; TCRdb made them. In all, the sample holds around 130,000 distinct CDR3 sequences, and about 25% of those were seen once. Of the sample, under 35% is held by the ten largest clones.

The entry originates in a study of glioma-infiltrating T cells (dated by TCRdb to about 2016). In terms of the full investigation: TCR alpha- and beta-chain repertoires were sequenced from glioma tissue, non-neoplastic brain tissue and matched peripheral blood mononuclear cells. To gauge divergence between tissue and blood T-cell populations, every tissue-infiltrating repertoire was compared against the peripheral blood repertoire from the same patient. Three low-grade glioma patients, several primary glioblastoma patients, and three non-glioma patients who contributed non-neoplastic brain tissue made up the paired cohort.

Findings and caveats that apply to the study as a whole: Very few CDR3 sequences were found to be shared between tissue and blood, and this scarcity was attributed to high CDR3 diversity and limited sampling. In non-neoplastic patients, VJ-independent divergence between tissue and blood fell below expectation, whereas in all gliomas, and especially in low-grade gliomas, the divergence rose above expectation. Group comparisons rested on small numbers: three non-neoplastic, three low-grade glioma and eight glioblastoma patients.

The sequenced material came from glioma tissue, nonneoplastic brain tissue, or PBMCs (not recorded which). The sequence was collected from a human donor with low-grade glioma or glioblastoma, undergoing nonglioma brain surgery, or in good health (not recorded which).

The CDR3 in this case is CASSLRDRNSPLHF. The DNA sequence follows: TGTGCCAGCAGTTTACGTGACAGAAATTCACCCCTCCACTTT. The sequence is built from TRBV12-3 or TRBV12-4 and TRBJ1-6; the best D guess is TRBD1, with 5 bases matching. The CDR3 runs 14 residues from the cysteine to the phenylalanine. Only CDR3 DNA remains: 42 bases, in frame from the first base. V is pared back by 2 bases and J by 7 bases, with 9 bases lying between the germline termini.